The 18 T cell receptor beta chains reported below all come from one sample, sequenced in a study of blood T cell repertoires in COVID-19. The method was immunoSEQ multiplex PCR; TCRdb's version includes in-frame clones alone and lacks a portion of them. The sample holds about 55,000 clones, 85% to 90% seen once. Sequencing was carried out using peripheral blood. The receptors derive from a man aged 70-80 years with acute or convalescent COVID-19.

A few counts support this clone. CDR3 protein: CASSEASEAFF. The CDR3 region has the DNA TGTGCCAGCAGTGAAGCCTCTGAAGCTTTCTTT. The V gene is TRBV2, the J gene TRBJ1-1; D uncertain. Looked up from germline, CDR1 is SNHLY and CDR2 is FYNNEI. The CDR3 is made up of 11 amino acids. V was pared by 0 bases and J by 6 bases, with 2 bases between.

V usage is TRBV9 and J usage is TRBJ1-1, with D unresolved. Germline V gives CDR1 SGDLS, CDR2 YYNGEE. With 1 base removed from V and 1 base from J, the gap between germline ends came to 14 bases. This CDR3 has 16 residues. CDR3 protein: CASSVTATSGNTEAFF. The CDR3 DNA sequence: TGTGCCAGCAGCGTAACTGCGACGTCGGGGAACACTGAAGCTTTCTTT.

The chain combines TRBV9 with TRBJ1-1, with D possibly TRBD1 on 6 matching bases. The CDR3 is 14 amino acids. Germline V gene lookup returns CDR1 SGDLS and CDR2 YYNGEE. The V and J ends lost 4 bases and 5 bases respectively, with 15 bases between them. The CDR3 nucleotides read TGTGCCAGCAGCACCTCGACAGGAGAGACTGAAGCTTTCTTT. The encoded protein is CASSTSTGETEAFF.

The genes are TRBV25-1 and TRBJ2-7; the D is unclear. V lost 3 bases to trimming and J lost 0 bases, with 9 bases between them. CDR1 and CDR2 (germline): MGHDK, SYGVNS. The CDR3 has 14 amino acids. DNA of the CDR3: TGTGCCAGCAGTGATGAGTTTACCTCCTACGAGCAGTACTTC. This sequence encodes CASSDEFTSYEQYF.

The chain uses TRBV30 and TRBJ2-1, with TRBD2 matching over 11 bases. The CDR3 loop spans 14 amino acids. CDR1 is GTSNPN, CDR2 SVGIG, per germline (reference sequence). V trimming: 8 bases; J trimming: 8 bases; junction bases outside the gene matches: 11. CDR3 DNA sequence: TGTGCCGGGGTCCGACTAGCGGGATTGGATGAGCAGTTCTTC. This gives the protein CAGVRLAGLDEQFF.

This sequence joins TRBV15 and TRBJ2-7; 14 bases are shared with TRBD2. This CDR3 is 19 amino acids long. The junction had 17 bases not matched to a gene; V was cut back by 3 bases and J by 7 bases. Germline V gene sequence: CDR1 LNHNV, CDR2 YYDKDF (reference sequence). DNA for the CDR3: TGTGCCACCAGCAGGGCTATTGAGGGACTAGCGGGAGTTTCTGATGAGCAGTACTTC. This gives the protein CATSRAIEGLAGVSDEQYF. The variable domain in full, with the rest retrieved from reference TRBV15 and TRBJ2-7, is DAMVIQNPRYQVTQFGKPVTLSCSQTLNHNVMYWYQQKSSQAPKLLFHYYDKDFNNEADTPDNFQSRRPNTSFCFLDIRSPGLGDTAMYLCATSRAIEGLAGVSDEQYFGPGTRLTVT.

This chain uses TRBV7-8 with TRBJ1-1; possible D gene TRBD1, 6 bases. The germline V and J ends were trimmed by 6 bases and 5 bases, with 16 bases remaining between them. Germline CDR1 SGHVS, CDR2 FQNEAQ. The CDR3 runs 14 residues. CDR3 protein: CASSEGHPGTEAFF. The CDR3 DNA is TGTGCCAGCAGTGAGGGACACCCTGGTACTGAAGCTTTCTTT.

V gene TRBV4-1 combines with J gene TRBJ2-1; 7 bases align to TRBD1. The CDR3 extends over 16 amino acids. Germline V CDR1 and CDR2: MGHRA, YSYEKL. The V gene end was trimmed by 0 bases and the J gene end by 9 bases; junction bases not matched to a gene: 11. CDR3 amino acids: CASSQDYNRGRGEQFF. The CDR3 DNA is TGCGCCAGCAGCCAAGACTACAACAGGGGCCGGGGTGAGCAGTTCTTC.

The chain employs TRBV6-5 and TRBJ2-1; D is perhaps TRBD2 (6 bases). V was clipped by 2 bases and J by 10 bases, with 12 bases between them. The CDR3 has 13 residues. Germline loops: CDR1 MNHEY, CDR2 SVGAGI. CDR3 protein: CASSYTRESEQFF. CDR3 in DNA: TGTGCCAGCAGTTACACTCGGGAGAGCGAGCAGTTCTTC.

Written as DNA, the CDR3 is TGTGCCAGCAGCACCTACCGGGACAGGGGAGAGACCCAGTACTTC. Its translation: CASSTYRDRGETQYF. The chain uses TRBV5-4 and TRBJ2-5; 10 bases map to TRBD1. The CDR3 consists of 15 residues. Losses at the gene ends were 4 bases for V and 4 bases for J; bases not matched to a gene: 7. The germline gives CDR1 SGHNT, CDR2 YYREEE (reference sequence).

This chain joins TRBV11-2 and TRBJ2-2; 10 bases are shared with TRBD2. CDR1 is SGHAT and CDR2 is FQNNGV in the germline V gene. This CDR3 region has 17 residues. Trimming cost V 2 bases and J 4 bases; bases outside gene matches: 7. CDR3 sequence reads: CASSLNRLAGATGELFF. For the CDR3, the DNA is TGTGCCAGCAGCTTAAATCGCCTAGCGGGAGCCACCGGGGAGCTGTTTTTT. The full variable domain, its missing parts supplied by reference TRBV11-2 and TRBJ2-2, is EAGVAQSPRYKIIEKRQSVAFWCNPISGHATLYWYQQILGQGPKLLIQFQNNGVVDDSQLPKDRFSAERLKGVDSTLKIQPAKLEDSAVYLCASSLNRLAGATGELFFGEGSRLTVL.

This chain joins TRBV11-3 and TRBJ2-1, with 7 bases fitting TRBD2. The CDR3 loop spans 15 amino acids. Germline CDR1 SGHNT, CDR2 YENEEA. With V trimmed by 5 bases and J by 1 base, 5 bases remained unmatched. CDR3 bases: TGTGCCAGCAGCCCGGGAGCGGGATCCTACAATGAGCAGTTCTTC. The encoded protein is CASSPGAGSYNEQFF.

This clone was counted a single time. The chain carries TRBV5-1 and TRBJ1-1; D possibly corresponds to TRBD1 (6 bases). CDR3 length: 13 amino acids. Per germline, CDR1 SGHRS and CDR2 YFSETQ. With 4 bases removed from V and 1 base from J, the gap between germline ends came to 8 bases. As DNA, the CDR3 is TGCGCCAGCAGCCGGGGACAGAACACTGAAGCTTTCTTT. Its translation: CASSRGQNTEAFF.

V usage is TRBV2 and J usage is TRBJ1-2, with a tentative D call TRBD1 (6 bases). Deletions cut 6 bases from V and 7 bases from J, with 24 bases between. Germline CDR1 reads SNHLY; CDR2 reads FYNNEI. This CDR3 spans 16 amino acids. CDR3 bases: TGTGCCAGCAGAATGCAACCTACAGGGCGGACGGGTGGCTACACCTTC. This encodes CASRMQPTGRTGGYTF.

V and J are TRBV5-1 and TRBJ1-5, with 7 bases matching TRBD1. Germline V gene data show CDR1 as SGHRS and CDR2 as YFSETQ. The CDR3 extends over 14 amino acids. The J segment lost 3 bases and the V segment lost 4 bases, leaving 4 bases of the junction unmatched. CDR3: CASSAGTANQPQHF. DNA for the CDR3: TGCGCCAGCAGCGCCGGGACAGCCAATCAGCCCCAGCATTTT.

The chain links TRBV12-3 or TRBV12-4 to TRBJ2-1; D gene unclear. This CDR3 comprises 11 residues. Between the trimmed V and J ends, which lost 5 bases and 4 bases, there was a span of 3 bases. As DNA, the CDR3 is TGTGCCAGCAGTGAGTACAATGAGCAGTTCTTC. Translation: CASSEYNEQFF.

The chain links TRBV5-1 to TRBJ2-2; 7 nucleotides align to TRBD2. J gave up 0 bases and V 4 bases, and 12 bases lay outside the gene matches. The CDR3 sequence is 18 residues long. CDR1 and CDR2 from the germline V gene are SGHRS and YFSETQ. In nucleotides, the CDR3 is TGCGCCAGCAGCACCTCAGCTGCCGCGGGAGCGAACACCGGGGAGCTGTTTTTT. Translated: CASSTSAAAGANTGELFF.

This chain uses TRBV4-1 with TRBJ1-2; 7 nucleotides agree with TRBD1. Germline V gene lookup returns CDR1 MGHRA and CDR2 YSYEKL. The junction had 10 bases not matched to a gene; V was cut back by 3 bases and J by 6 bases. The CDR3 length is 15 residues. The CDR3 reads CASSHKGAGTDGYTF. Written as DNA, the CDR3 is TGCGCCAGCAGCCACAAGGGGGCAGGGACGGATGGCTACACCTTC.